This TCR beta chain was found in a study of T-cell reconstitution after alpha-beta-depleted transplantation in children. This clonotype was counted at least ten times. Its antigen is still unknown. Unique molecular identifiers were incorporated into the prepared TCRbeta library. TCRdb re-called the PCR reads with MiXCR, one entry per CDR3 protein. The table includes over 450,000 distinct CDR3 sequences, under 12% detected once. Findings and limits, study-wide: Certain patients had high TCRbeta diversity at day 60, and it came from recipient T cells and thymic progenitors that survived. About two months after transplant, alpha-beta T cells reportedly came from several hundred expanded graft clones.

Germline CDR1 and CDR2: SGHVS and FQNEAQ. The CDR3 consists of 12 residues. With 4 bases clipped from V and 8 bases from J, the junction kept 2 bases outside the gene matches. The source was PBMCs, collected before TCRalphabeta/CD19-depleted stem cell transplant. This TCR came from a child aged 2 to 9 with inherited bone marrow failure, due to receive a stem cell transplant. V and J are TRBV7-8 and TRBJ2-1, with 7 bases that match TRBD1. The CDR3 DNA sequence: TGTGCCAGCAGCTATACAGGGGATGAGCAGTTCTTC. This codes for CASSYTGDEQFF.